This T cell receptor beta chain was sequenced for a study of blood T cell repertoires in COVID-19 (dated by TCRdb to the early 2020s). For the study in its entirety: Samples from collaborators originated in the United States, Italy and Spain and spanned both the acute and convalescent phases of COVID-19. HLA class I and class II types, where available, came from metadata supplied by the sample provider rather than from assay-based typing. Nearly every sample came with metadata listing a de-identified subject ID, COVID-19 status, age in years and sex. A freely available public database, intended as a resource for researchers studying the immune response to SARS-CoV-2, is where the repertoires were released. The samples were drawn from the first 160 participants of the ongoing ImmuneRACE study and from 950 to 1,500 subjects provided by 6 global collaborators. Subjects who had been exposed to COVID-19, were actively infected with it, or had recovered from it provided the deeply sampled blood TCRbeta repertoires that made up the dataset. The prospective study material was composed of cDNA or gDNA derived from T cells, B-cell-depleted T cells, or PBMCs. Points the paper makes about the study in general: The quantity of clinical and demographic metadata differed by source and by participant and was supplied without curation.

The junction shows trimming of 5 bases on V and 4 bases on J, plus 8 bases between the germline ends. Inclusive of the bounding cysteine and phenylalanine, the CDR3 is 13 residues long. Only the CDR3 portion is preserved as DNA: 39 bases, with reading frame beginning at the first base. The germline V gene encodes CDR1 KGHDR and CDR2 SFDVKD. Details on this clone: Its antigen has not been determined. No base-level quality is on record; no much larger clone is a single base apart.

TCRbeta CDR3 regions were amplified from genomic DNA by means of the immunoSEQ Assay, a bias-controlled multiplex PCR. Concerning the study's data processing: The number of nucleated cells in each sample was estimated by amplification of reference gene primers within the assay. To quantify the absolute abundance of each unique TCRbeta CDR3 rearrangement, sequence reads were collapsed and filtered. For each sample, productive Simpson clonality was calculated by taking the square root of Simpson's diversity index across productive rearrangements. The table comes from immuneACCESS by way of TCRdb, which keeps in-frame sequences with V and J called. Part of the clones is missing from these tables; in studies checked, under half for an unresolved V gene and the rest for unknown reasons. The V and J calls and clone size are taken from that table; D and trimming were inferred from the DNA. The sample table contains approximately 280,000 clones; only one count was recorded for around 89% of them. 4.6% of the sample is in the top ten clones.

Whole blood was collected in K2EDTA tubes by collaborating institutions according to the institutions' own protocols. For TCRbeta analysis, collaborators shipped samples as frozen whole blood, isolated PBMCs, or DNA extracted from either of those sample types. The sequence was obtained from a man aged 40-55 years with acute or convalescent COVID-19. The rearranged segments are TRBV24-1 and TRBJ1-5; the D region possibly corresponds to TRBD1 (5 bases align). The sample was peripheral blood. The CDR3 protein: CATSGPGNQPQHF. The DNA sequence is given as TGTGCCACCAGTGGTCCAGGGAATCAGCCCCAGCATTTT.